This T cell receptor beta chain was sequenced in a study of cytomegalovirus exposure and HLA in healthy donors (dated by TCRdb to about 2017). About the study as a whole: A later analysis indicated that the 95 to 150 validation repertoires were generated on the platform also employed for the approximately 700 repertoires of the first cohort. The study combined high-throughput TCR immunosequencing, statistical association of individual TCRs with disease status, and machine learning to predict cytomegalovirus infection status. The study was designed to test whether signatures of past pathogen exposure could be identified by cataloging public T cell receptors. A separate validation cohort of roughly 130 different subjects was used in addition to the approximately 670-subject first cohort.

Its CDR3 holds 17 amino acids, cysteine through phenylalanine. The retained sequence is limited to the CDR3, 51 bases, with the frame set at the first base. V lost 3 bases and J lost 7 bases, and the count of bases not matched to a germline gene is 12. From a lookup of the germline V gene, CDR1 and CDR2 are SGHRS and YFSETQ. Beyond this particular receptor, the publication reports: A total of 150 or so TCR beta chains were listed by the study as associated with cytomegalovirus. Most TCR sequences were observed very rarely across donors, whereas some public TCRs were present in many individuals. Three of the identified cytomegalovirus-associated TCR beta chains were confirmed in vitro to be specific for cytomegalovirus antigens. In both the original and validation cohorts, the classifier was reported to diagnose cytomegalovirus status with high specificity and sensitivity. Of the cluster scores, 85% to 95% were above 0 in a later analysis, which found that TCRs clustered in the first cohort also tended to co-occur in the 95 to 150 validation repertoires. The validation cohort had no HLA typing available for a later analysis, so co-occurrence within that cohort was assessed over all 120 or so repertoires. It was suggested by the authors that the approach could potentially be generalized to other disease states and immunological phenotypes.

To note about this clone: The antigen it recognizes is unknown. Base qualities are not at hand, and no much larger clone is one base apart.

The donors were included in the validation cohort of around 120 subjects, a group kept apart from the roughly 670-subject first cohort. Receptor amplification or capture employed the immunoSEQ multiplex PCR assay. Per the authors' processing: A statistical classification framework was developed to diagnose cytomegalovirus status using the catalog of TCR beta chain sequences. TCRdb stores this immuneACCESS table with in-frame sequences only. Part of the clones is absent; in the studies checked, under half of the shortfall reflects unresolved V genes, and no reason is known for the rest. V and J calls and clone size are copied from that table; D and trimming were computed from the DNA. This sample comprises about 150,000 clones, around 89% of them detected only once. The leading ten clones occupy almost 3% of the sample.

The TCR was taken from a man aged 18 to 29 in good health and CMV-seronegative. The material sequenced was PBMCs. This sequence uses TRBV5-1 and TRBJ2-1, with 11 central nucleotides matching TRBD2. The nucleotide sequence is TGCGCCAGCAGCTCGGACTTAACTAGCGGGGGCCCAAATGAGCAGTTCTTC. The encoded protein is CASSSDLTSGGPNEQFF.